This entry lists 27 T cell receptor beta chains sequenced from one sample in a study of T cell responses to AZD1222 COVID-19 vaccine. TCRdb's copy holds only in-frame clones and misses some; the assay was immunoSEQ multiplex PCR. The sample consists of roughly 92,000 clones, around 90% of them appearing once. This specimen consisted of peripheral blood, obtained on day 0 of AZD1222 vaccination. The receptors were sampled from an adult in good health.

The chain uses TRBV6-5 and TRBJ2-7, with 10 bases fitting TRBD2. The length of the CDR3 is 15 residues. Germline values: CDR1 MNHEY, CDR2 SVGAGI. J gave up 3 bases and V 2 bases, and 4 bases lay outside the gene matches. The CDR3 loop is CASSYATSGYYEQYF. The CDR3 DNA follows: TGTGCCAGCAGTTACGCGACTAGCGGGTACTACGAGCAGTACTTC.

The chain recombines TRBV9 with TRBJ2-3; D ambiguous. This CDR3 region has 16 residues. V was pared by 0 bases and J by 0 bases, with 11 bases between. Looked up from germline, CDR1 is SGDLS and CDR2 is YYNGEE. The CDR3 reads CASSVGSTPSTDTQYF. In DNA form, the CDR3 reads TGTGCCAGCAGCGTAGGCTCCACTCCTAGCACAGATACGCAGTATTTT.

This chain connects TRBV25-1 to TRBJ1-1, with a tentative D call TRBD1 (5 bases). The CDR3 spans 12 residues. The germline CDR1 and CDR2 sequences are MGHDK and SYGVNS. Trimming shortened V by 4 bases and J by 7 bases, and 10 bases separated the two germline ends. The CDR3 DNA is TGTGCCAGCAGTGGGACACTTAGTGAAGCTTTCTTT. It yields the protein CASSGTLSEAFF. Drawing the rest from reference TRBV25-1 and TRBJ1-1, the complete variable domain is EADIYQTPRYLVIGTGKKITLECSQTMGHDKMYWYQQDPGMELHLIHYSYGVNSTEKGDLSSESTVSRIRTEHFPLTLESARPSHTSQYLCASSGTLSEAFFGQGTRLTVV.

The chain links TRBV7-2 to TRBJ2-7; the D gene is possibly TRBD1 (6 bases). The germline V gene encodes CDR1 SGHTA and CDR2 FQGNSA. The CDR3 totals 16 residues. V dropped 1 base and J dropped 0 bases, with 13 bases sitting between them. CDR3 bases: TGTGCCAGCAGCTTAGGAGGGGGACCGAGCTCCTACGAGCAGTACTTC. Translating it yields CASSLGGGPSSYEQYF.

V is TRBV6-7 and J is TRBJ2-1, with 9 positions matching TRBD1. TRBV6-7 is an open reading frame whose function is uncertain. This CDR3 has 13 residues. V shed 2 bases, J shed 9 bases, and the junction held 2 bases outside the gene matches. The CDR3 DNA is TGTGCCAGCAGTTACGACAGGGGGTTTGAGCAGTTCTTC. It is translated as CASSYDRGFEQFF.

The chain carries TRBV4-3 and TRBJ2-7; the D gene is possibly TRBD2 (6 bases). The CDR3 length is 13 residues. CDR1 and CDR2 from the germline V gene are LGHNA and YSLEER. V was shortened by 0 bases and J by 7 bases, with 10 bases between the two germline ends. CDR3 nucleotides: TGCGCCAGCAGCCAAGACTCGGGGAGGGAGCAGTACTTC. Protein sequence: CASSQDSGREQYF.

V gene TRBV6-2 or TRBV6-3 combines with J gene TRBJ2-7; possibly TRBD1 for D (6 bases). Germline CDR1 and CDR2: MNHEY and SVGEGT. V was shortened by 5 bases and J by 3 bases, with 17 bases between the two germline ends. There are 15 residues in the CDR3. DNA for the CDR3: TGTGCCAGCAGTACCCCTTGGGTACAGGGCTACGAGCAGTACTTC. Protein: CASSTPWVQGYEQYF.

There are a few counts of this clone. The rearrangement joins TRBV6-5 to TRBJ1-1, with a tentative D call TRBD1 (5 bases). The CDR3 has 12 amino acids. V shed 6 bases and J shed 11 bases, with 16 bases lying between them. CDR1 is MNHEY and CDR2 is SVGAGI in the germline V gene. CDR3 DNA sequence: TGTGCCAGCAGCCAAACGGGCAGGGTGGCTTTCTTT. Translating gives CASSQTGRVAFF.

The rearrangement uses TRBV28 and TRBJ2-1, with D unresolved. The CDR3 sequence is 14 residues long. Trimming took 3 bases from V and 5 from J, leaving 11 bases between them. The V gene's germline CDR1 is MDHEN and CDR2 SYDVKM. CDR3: CASSLGTANNEQFF. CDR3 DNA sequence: TGTGCCAGCAGTTTGGGAACGGCTAACAATGAGCAGTTCTTC. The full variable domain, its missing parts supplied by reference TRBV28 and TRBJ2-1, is DVKVTQSSRYLVKRTGEKVFLECVQDMDHENMFWYRQDPGLGLRLIYFSYDVKMKEKGDIPEGYSVSREKKERFSLILESASTNQTSMYLCASSLGTANNEQFFGPGTRLTVL.

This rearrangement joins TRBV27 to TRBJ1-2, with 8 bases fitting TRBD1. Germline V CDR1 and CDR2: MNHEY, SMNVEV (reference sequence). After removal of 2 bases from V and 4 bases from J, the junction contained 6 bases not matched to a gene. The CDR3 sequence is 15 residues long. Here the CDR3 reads CASSLVQGGIYGYTF. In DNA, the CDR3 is TGTGCCAGCAGTTTAGTACAGGGGGGGATCTATGGCTACACCTTC.

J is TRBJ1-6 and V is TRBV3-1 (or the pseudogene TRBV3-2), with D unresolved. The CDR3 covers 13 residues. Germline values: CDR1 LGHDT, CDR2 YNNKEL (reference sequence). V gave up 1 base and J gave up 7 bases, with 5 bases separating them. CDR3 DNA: TGTGCCAGCAGCCAAGCCGGAAATTCACCCCTCCACTTT. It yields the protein CASSQAGNSPLHF.

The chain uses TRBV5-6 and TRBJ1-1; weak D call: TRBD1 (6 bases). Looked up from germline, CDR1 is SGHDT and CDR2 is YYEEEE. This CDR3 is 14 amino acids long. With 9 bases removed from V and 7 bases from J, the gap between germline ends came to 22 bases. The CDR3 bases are TGTGCCACAGATAGGCGGGGGGCGCATAATGAAGCTTTCTTT. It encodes CATDRRGAHNEAFF.

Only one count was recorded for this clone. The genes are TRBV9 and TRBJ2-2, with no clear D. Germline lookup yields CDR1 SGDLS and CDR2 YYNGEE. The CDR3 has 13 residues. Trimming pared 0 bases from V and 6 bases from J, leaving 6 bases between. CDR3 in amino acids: CASSVVVSGELFF. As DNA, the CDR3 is TGTGCCAGCAGCGTAGTGGTATCCGGGGAGCTGTTTTTT. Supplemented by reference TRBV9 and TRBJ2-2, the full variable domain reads DSGVTQTPKHLITATGQRVTLRCSPRSGDLSVYWYQQSLDQGLQFLIQYYNGEERAKGNILERFSAQQFPDLHSELNLSSLELGDSALYFCASSVVVSGELFFGEGSRLTVL.

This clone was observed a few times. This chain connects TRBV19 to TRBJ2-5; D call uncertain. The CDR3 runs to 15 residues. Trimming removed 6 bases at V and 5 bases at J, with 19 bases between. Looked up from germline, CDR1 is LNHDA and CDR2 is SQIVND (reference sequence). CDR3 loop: CASRGLGLDRETQYF. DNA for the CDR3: TGTGCCAGTAGGGGCTTGGGTCTAGACCGGGAGACCCAGTACTTC.

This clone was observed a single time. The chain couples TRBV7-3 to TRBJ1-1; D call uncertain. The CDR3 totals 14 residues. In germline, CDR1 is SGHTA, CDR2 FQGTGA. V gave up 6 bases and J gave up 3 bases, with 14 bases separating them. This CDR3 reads CASSYTSGDTEAFF. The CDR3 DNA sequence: TGTGCCAGCAGTTACACCTCTGGGGACACTGAAGCTTTCTTT.

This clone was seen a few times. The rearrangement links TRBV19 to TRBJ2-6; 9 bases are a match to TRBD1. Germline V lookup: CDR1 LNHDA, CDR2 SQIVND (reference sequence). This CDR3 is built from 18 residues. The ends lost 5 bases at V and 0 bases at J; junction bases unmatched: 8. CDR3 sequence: CASSPQGQGSSGANVLTF. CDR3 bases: TGTGCCAGTAGTCCCCAGGGACAGGGCAGCTCTGGGGCCAACGTCCTGACTTTC.

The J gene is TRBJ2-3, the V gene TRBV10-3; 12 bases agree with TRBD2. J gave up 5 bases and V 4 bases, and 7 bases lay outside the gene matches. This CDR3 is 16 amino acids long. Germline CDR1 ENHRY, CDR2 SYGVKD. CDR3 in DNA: TGTGCCATCAGTGCCGGGACTAGCGGGCGGCGAGATACGCAGTATTTT. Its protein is CAISAGTSGRRDTQYF.

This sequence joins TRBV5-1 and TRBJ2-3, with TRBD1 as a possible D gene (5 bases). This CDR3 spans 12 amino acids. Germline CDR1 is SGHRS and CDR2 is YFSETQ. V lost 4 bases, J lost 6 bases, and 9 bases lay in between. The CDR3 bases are TGCGCCAGCAGCGAAAAGGGGGATACGCAGTATTTT. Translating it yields CASSEKGDTQYF.

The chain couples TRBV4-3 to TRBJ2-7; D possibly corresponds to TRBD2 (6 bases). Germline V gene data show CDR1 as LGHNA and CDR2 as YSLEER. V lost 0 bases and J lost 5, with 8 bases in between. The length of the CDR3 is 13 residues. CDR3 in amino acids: CASSQEGGNEQYF. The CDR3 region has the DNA TGCGCCAGCAGCCAAGAGGGGGGAAACGAGCAGTACTTC.

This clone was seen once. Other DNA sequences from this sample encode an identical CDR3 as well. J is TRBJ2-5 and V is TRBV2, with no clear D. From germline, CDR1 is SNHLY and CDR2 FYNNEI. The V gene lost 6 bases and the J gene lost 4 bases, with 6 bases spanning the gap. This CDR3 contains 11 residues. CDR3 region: CASSLGETQYF. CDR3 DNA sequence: TGTGCCAGCAGCCTGGGAGAGACCCAGTACTTC.

CDR3 in amino acids: CASSLALTSTNEKLFF. For the CDR3, the DNA is TGTGCCAGCAGCTTAGCTCTTACATCAACTAATGAAAAACTGTTTTTT. The rearrangement links TRBV7-9 to TRBJ1-4; no clear D gene. The CDR3 is 16 amino acids. CDR1 and CDR2 (germline): SEHNR, FQNEAQ (reference sequence). The V and J ends lost 0 bases and 0 bases respectively, with 8 bases between them. The full variable domain, its missing parts supplied by reference TRBV7-9 and TRBJ1-4, is DTGVSQNPRHKITKRGQNVTFRCDPISEHNRLYWYRQTLGQGPEFLTYFQNEAQLEKSRLLSDRFSAERPKGSFSTLEIQRTEQGDSAMYLCASSLALTSTNEKLFFGSGTQLSVL.

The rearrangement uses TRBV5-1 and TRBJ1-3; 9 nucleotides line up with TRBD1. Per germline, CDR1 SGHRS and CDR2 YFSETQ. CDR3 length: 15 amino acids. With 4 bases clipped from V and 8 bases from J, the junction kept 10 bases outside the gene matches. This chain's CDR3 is CASSGSTGGLDTIYF. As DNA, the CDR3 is TGCGCCAGCAGCGGATCGACAGGGGGATTAGACACCATATATTTT.

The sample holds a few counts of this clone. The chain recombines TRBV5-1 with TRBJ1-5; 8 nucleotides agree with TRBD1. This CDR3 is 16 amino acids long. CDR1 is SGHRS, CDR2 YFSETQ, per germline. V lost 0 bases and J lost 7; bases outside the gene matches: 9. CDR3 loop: CASSLVRQGYRQPQHF. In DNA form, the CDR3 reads TGCGCCAGCAGCTTGGTTCGACAGGGGTACAGGCAGCCCCAGCATTTT.

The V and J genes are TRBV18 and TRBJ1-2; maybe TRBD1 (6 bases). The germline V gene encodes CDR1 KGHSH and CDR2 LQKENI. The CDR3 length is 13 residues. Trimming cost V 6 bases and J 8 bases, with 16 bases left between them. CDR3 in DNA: TGTGCCAGCTCGCGGGAGGGGGTGAAGGGCTACACCTTC. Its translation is CASSREGVKGYTF.

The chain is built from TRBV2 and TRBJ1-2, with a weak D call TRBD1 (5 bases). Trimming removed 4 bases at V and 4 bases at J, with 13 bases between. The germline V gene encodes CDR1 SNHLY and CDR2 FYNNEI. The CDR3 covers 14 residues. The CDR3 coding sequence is TGTGCCAGCAGTGTATCCCAGGGAGGCTATGGCTACACCTTC. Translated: CASSVSQGGYGYTF. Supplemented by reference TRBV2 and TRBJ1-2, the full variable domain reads EPEVTQTPSHQVTQMGQEVILRCVPISNHLYFYWYRQILGQKVEFLVSFYNNEISEKSEIFDDQFSVERPDGSNFTLKIRSTKLEDSAMYFCASSVSQGGYGYTFGSGTRLTVV.

The CDR3 DNA reads as TGCGCCAGCAGCCCAACCAGCGCGGTCGCCTACAATGAGCAGTTCTTC. This gives the protein CASSPTSAVAYNEQFF. The chain combines TRBV4-3 with TRBJ2-1, with no clear D. V lost 4 bases to trimming and J lost 2 bases, with 15 bases between them. The CDR3 is made up of 16 amino acids. Per germline, CDR1 LGHNA and CDR2 YSLEER.

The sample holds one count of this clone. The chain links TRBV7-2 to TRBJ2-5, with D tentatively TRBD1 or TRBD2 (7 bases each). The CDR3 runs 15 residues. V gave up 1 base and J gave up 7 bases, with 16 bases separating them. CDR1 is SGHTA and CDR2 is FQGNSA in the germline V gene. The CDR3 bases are TGTGCCAGCAGCTTAGGACGGGGGGACAGTGGGACCCAGTACTTC. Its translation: CASSLGRGDSGTQYF.